This T cell receptor (beta chain) was captured in a study of graft-versus-host responses after intestinal transplantation. On the study more broadly: Recipients had multivisceral, liver-intestinal, or isolated intestinal transplants. General study findings and limits: The marrow of recipients harbored GvH clones, and ileum or blood showed some of them first. The study associated peak circulating GvH clone levels with early post-transplant HvG declines.

The authors plated roughly 200,000 CFSE-labeled responder cells with roughly 200,000 irradiated, violet-dye-labeled stimulator cells. In this sample, this clone turned up a few times. The sample carries other DNA sequences with the same CDR3. Measured with immunoSEQ multiplex PCR; TCRdb has only the in-frame clones, and not every one. The profile covers 20,000 or so clones, with 30% to 40% appearing a single time and roughly a tenth taken by the ten largest. Per the germline V gene, CDR1 is MNHEY and CDR2 is SMNVEV (reference sequence). V was trimmed by 2 bases and J by 2 bases, leaving 7 bases between them. This CDR3 region has 13 residues.

The V gene is TRBV27, the J gene TRBJ2-7, with a possible D match to TRBD1 (5 bases). Sequenced here: alloreactive CD8+ T cells from a mixed lymphocyte reaction culture, sampled before intestinal transplant. The sample's subset: CFSE-low proliferating T cells sorted from approximately six-day pre-transplant mixed lymphocyte reaction (GvH or HvG direction). The sequence derives from a human patient who received an intestinal transplant. The CDR3 is CASSLTGTYEQYF. DNA for the CDR3: TGTGCCAGCAGTTTAACAGGTACCTACGAGCAGTACTTC.